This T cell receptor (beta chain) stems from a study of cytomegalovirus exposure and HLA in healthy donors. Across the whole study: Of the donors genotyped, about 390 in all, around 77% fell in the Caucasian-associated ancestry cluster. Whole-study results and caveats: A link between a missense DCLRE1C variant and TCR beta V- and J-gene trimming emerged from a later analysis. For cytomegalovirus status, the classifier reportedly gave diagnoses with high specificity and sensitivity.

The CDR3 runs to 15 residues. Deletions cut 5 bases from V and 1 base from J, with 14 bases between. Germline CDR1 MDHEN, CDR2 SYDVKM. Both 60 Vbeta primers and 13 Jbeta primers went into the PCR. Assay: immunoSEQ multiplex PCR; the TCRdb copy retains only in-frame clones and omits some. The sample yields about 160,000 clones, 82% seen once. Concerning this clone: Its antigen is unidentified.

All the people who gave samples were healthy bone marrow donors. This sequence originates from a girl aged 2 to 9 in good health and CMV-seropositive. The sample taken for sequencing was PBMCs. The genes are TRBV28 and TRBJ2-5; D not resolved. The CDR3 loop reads CASSSLLNFQETQYF. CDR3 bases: TGTGCCAGCAGTAGCCTATTAAATTTCCAAGAGACCCAGTACTTC. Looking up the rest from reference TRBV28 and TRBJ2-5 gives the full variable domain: DVKVTQSSRYLVKRTGEKVFLECVQDMDHENMFWYRQDPGLGLRLIYFSYDVKMKEKGDIPEGYSVSREKKERFSLILESASTNQTSMYLCASSSLLNFQETQYFGPGTRLLVL.